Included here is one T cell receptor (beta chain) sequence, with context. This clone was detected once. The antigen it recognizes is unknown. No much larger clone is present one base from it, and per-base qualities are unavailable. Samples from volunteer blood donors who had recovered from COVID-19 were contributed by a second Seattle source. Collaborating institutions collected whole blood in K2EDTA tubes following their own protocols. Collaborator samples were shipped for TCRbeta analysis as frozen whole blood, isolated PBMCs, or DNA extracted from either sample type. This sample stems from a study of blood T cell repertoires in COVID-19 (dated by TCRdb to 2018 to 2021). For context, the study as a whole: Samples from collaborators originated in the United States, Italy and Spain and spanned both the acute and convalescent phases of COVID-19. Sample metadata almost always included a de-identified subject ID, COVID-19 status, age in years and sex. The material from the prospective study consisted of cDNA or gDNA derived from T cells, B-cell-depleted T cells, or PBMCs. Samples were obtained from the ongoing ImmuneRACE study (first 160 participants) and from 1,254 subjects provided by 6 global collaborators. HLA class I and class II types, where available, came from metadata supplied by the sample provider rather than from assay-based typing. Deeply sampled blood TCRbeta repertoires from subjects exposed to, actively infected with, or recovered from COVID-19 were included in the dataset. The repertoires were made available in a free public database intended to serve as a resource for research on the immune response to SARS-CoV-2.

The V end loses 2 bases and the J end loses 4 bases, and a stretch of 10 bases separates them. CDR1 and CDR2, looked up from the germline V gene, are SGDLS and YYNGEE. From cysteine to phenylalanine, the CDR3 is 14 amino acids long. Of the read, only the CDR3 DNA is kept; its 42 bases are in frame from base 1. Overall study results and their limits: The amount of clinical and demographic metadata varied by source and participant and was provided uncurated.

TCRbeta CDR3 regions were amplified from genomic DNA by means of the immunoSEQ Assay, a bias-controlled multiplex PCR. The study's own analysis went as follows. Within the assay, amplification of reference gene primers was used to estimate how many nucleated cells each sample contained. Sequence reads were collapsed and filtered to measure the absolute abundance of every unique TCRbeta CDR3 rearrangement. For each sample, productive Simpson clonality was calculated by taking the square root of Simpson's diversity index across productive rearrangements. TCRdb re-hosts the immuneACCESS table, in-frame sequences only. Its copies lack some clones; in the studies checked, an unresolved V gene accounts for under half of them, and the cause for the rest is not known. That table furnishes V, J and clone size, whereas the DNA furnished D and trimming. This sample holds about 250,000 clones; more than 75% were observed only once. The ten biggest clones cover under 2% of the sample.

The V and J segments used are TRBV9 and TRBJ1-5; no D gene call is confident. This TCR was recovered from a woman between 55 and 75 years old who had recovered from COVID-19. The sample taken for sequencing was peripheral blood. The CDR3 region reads CASSVDGGNQPQHF. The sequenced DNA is TGTGCCAGCAGCGTTGACGGAGGAAATCAGCCCCAGCATTTT.